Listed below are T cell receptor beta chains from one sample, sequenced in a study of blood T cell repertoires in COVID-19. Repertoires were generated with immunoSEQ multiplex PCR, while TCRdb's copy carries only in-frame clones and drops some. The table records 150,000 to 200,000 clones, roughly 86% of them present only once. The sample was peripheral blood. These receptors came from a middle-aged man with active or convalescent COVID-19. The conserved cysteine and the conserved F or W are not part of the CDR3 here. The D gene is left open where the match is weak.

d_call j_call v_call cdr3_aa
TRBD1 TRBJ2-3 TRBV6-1 ASSEKVDRAQGSTDTQY
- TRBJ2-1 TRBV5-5 ASSLALGGHEQF
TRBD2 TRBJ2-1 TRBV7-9 ASSLGSGGAAGEQF
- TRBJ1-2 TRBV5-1 ASSLPGGGYT
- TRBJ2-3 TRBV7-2 ASSLGPQTDTQY
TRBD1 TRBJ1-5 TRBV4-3 ASSQDVGTGDNQPQH
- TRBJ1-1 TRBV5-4 ASSAGPLNTEAF
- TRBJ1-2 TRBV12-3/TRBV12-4 ASSSVSDYGYT
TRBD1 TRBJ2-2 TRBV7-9 ASSSDRGLYGELF
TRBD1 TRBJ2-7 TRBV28 ASSSSQLGDRGLDEQY
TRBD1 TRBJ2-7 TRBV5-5 ASSTLEAVMDRDEQY
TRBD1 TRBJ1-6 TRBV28 ASSFLGTGVPPLH
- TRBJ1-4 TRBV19 ASSILPVRENEKLF
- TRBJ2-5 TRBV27 ASSFDRGKIKETQY
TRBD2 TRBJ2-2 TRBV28 ASSFTQAGGLYTGELF
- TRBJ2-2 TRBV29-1 SVQLPGELF